This T cell receptor (beta chain) was identified during a study of Graves' ophthalmopathy and Graves' hyperthyroidism. RNA transcripts were the template, and TCR beta CDR3 regions were amplified from them. After a first-round RT-PCR with HTBI primers, a second-round multiplex PCR was run. From the multiplex PCR reads, TCRdb called clonotypes with MiXCR, one entry per CDR3 protein. The sample shows some 390,000 distinct CDR3 sequences, about 18% of them seen only once. This CDR3 has 15 residues. Germline-derived CDR1 and CDR2 are LNHDA and SQIVND (reference sequence). With V trimmed by 5 bases and J by 2 bases, 5 bases remained unmatched. Other autoimmune diseases, uncontrolled infections, pregnancy or lactation led to the exclusion of patients. It was from roughly 10 ml of fresh peripheral blood that the PBMCs came. This clonotype was picked up many times.

Material for sequencing was peripheral blood. This TCR came from a young woman with Graves' ophthalmopathy. This rearrangement joins TRBV19 to TRBJ1-5; 8 nucleotides match TRBD1. The CDR3 DNA is TGTGCCAGTAGTCGACAGGGGACTGGCAATCAGCCCCAGCATTTT. Translated: CASSRQGTGNQPQHF.